Listed below are T cell receptor beta chains from one sample, sequenced in a study of T-cell reconstitution after alpha-beta-depleted transplantation in children. TCRdb re-called the PCR reads with MiXCR, one entry per CDR3 protein. The data show about 360,000 distinct CDR3 sequences, about 14% seen once. The starting material was PBMCs, obtained from the stem cell graft. These receptors were collected from a human donor who donated a stem cell graft to a child with Fanconi anemia. The CDR3 runs from the conserved cysteine through the conserved F or W. Each record gives: V gene, clone size, D gene, J gene, CDR3 DNA, CDR3 protein. A D gene is named only where the DNA matches it firmly. Rows may omit the clone size; those that give it use once, few, many or a size class.

v_call: TRBV5-5
clone_size: few
d_call: NA
j_call: TRBJ1-1
cdr3_nt: TGTGCCAGCAGCTTGTCCCCGGATGCTGAAGCTTTCTTT
cdr3_aa: CASSLSPDAEAFF

v_call: TRBV6-1
clone_size: NA
d_call: TRBD1
j_call: TRBJ1-2
cdr3_nt: TGTGCCAGCAGAGATACAGGGGGCGTCGGCTACACCTTC
cdr3_aa: CASRDTGGVGYTF

v_call: TRBV5-1
clone_size: few
d_call: NA
j_call: TRBJ2-1
cdr3_nt: TGCGCCAGCAGCATATCGAAGGGGGGGGCCTACAATGAGCAGTTCTTC
cdr3_aa: CASSISKGGAYNEQFF

v_call: TRBV7-2
clone_size: few
d_call: NA
j_call: TRBJ1-1
cdr3_nt: TGTGCCAGCAGCTTAGAGGCAGGGGTACGAGCTTTCTTT
cdr3_aa: CASSLEAGVRAFF

v_call: TRBV5-4
clone_size: many
d_call: NA
j_call: TRBJ2-1
cdr3_nt: TGTGCCAGCAGCGCCATACAGGGTTACGAGCAGTTCTTC
cdr3_aa: CASSAIQGYEQFF

v_call: TRBV10-3
clone_size: NA
d_call: NA
j_call: TRBJ2-7
cdr3_nt: TGTGCCACCGTAGGAGACAGTTCTTCCTACGAGCAGTACTTC
cdr3_aa: CATVGDSSSYEQYF

v_call: TRBV4-3
clone_size: many
d_call: NA
j_call: TRBJ2-7
cdr3_nt: TGCGCCAGCAGCCAAGATGCGGGGCAGGGCTACGAGCAGTACTTC
cdr3_aa: CASSQDAGQGYEQYF

v_call: TRBV4-2
clone_size: NA
d_call: NA
j_call: TRBJ2-2
cdr3_nt: TGTGCCAGCAGCCCTGGGATCACCGGGGAGCTGTTTTTT
cdr3_aa: CASSPGITGELFF

v_call: TRBV15
clone_size: NA
d_call: TRBD1
j_call: TRBJ1-4
cdr3_nt: TGTGCCACCAGCAGAGATAGGCCGGGACAGTCAAAACTGTTTTTT
cdr3_aa: CATSRDRPGQSKLFF

v_call: TRBV5-1
clone_size: many
d_call: NA
j_call: TRBJ2-1
cdr3_nt: TGCGCCAGCAGCTCAGTGGGCTTCGCGGATGAGCAGTTCTTC
cdr3_aa: CASSSVGFADEQFF

v_call: TRBV15
clone_size: NA
d_call: NA
j_call: TRBJ1-4
cdr3_nt: TGTGCCACCAGCAATGGGGCGAGTGAAAAACTGTTTTTT
cdr3_aa: CATSNGASEKLFF

v_call: TRBV5-8
clone_size: many
d_call: TRBD2
j_call: TRBJ2-5
cdr3_nt: TGTGCCAGCAGTTTTACCCGGCGGGGGTACCAAGAGACCCAGTACTTC
cdr3_aa: CASSFTRRGYQETQYF

v_call: TRBV4-3
clone_size: NA
d_call: NA
j_call: TRBJ1-1
cdr3_nt: TGCGCCAGCAGCCAAGATGTGAGCAGCACACCAATGAACACTGAAGCTTTCTTT
cdr3_aa: CASSQDVSSTPMNTEAFF

v_call: TRBV4-3
clone_size: few
d_call: NA
j_call: TRBJ1-2
cdr3_nt: TGCGCCAGCAGCCCACGAGGGACTGACTATGGCTACACCTTC
cdr3_aa: CASSPRGTDYGYTF

v_call: TRBV9
clone_size: few
d_call: NA
j_call: TRBJ1-2
cdr3_nt: TGTGCCAGCAGCGAGGAAGGGGGAGGGCGCGGCTACACCTTC
cdr3_aa: CASSEEGGGRGYTF

v_call: TRBV5-1
clone_size: few
d_call: TRBD2
j_call: TRBJ2-1
cdr3_nt: TGCGCCACCCGGTCGATTGCGGGGGTGGGTGAGCAGTTCTTC
cdr3_aa: CATRSIAGVGEQFF

v_call: TRBV4-3
clone_size: NA
d_call: TRBD1
j_call: TRBJ2-6
cdr3_nt: TGCGCCAGCAGCCCACAGGGGAATGGGGCCAACGTCCTGACTTTC
cdr3_aa: CASSPQGNGANVLTF

v_call: TRBV6-5
clone_size: NA
d_call: TRBD1
j_call: TRBJ2-3
cdr3_nt: TGTGCCAGCAGTTACTCTGGGCAGGGGGCAGATACGCAGTATTTT
cdr3_aa: CASSYSGQGADTQYF

v_call: TRBV9
clone_size: few
d_call: TRBD1
j_call: TRBJ1-2
cdr3_nt: TGTGCCAGCAGCTCTCCGGGACAGGCCAGGGGTGGCTACACCTTC
cdr3_aa: CASSSPGQARGGYTF

v_call: TRBV29-1
clone_size: few
d_call: NA
j_call: TRBJ2-2
cdr3_nt: TGCAGCGGAGCTGTGGCAGGGGAGCTGTTTTTT
cdr3_aa: CSGAVAGELFF

v_call: TRBV27
clone_size: NA
d_call: NA
j_call: TRBJ1-1
cdr3_nt: TGTGCCAGCAGTTTTATCGGGGGGGAAGCTTTCTTT
cdr3_aa: CASSFIGGEAFF

v_call: TRBV24-1
clone_size: NA
d_call: NA
j_call: TRBJ2-1
cdr3_nt: TGTGCGGCCTGTGATCCTTCCCTCTTC
cdr3_aa: CAACDPSLF

v_call: TRBV7-8
clone_size: many
d_call: TRBD1
j_call: TRBJ2-1
cdr3_nt: TGTGCCAGCAGCTCCCTCGGACAGGGATTTTCCTACAATGAGCAGTTCTTC
cdr3_aa: CASSSLGQGFSYNEQFF

v_call: TRBV5-1
clone_size: few
d_call: NA
j_call: TRBJ2-5
cdr3_nt: TGCGCCAGCAGCACGGCGGGTCCAGGGTCCCTACAAGAGACCCAGTACTTC
cdr3_aa: CASSTAGPGSLQETQYF

v_call: TRBV5-1
clone_size: many
d_call: NA
j_call: TRBJ2-1
cdr3_nt: TGCGCCAGCAGCGTTCCGGTAGACAATGAGCAGTTCTTC
cdr3_aa: CASSVPVDNEQFF

v_call: TRBV12-3/TRBV12-4
clone_size: NA
d_call: TRBD2
j_call: TRBJ2-5
cdr3_nt: TGTGCCAGCAGTTTAGGACTAGCGGGGGGGCAGGAGACCCAGTACTTC
cdr3_aa: CASSLGLAGGQETQYF

v_call: TRBV2
clone_size: few
d_call: NA
j_call: TRBJ1-5
cdr3_nt: TGTGCCAGCAGTGAAACAGCAGATCAGCCCCAGCATTTT
cdr3_aa: CASSETADQPQHF

v_call: TRBV7-9
clone_size: few
d_call: NA
j_call: TRBJ1-3
cdr3_nt: TGTGCCAGCAGCCCGAGGACCGAGCCTTTTGGAAACACCATATATTTT
cdr3_aa: CASSPRTEPFGNTIYF

v_call: TRBV14
clone_size: NA
d_call: NA
j_call: TRBJ2-2
cdr3_nt: TGTGCCAGCAGCCCGTACAAAGGCGGGGAGCTGTTTTTT
cdr3_aa: CASSPYKGGELFF

v_call: TRBV29-1
clone_size: many
d_call: NA
j_call: TRBJ2-5
cdr3_nt: TGCAGCGTAGATAGTGGGGGGCGTGAGACCCAGTACTTC
cdr3_aa: CSVDSGGRETQYF

v_call: TRBV5-1
clone_size: NA
d_call: NA
j_call: TRBJ2-5
cdr3_nt: TGCGCCAGCAGCTTCGGCACTGATACGGAAGAGACCCAGTACTTC
cdr3_aa: CASSFGTDTEETQYF

v_call: TRBV5-1
clone_size: many
d_call: NA
j_call: TRBJ1-1
cdr3_nt: TGTGCCAGCAGCTTAGAAATGAACACTGAAGCTTTCTTT
cdr3_aa: CASSLEMNTEAFF

v_call: TRBV20-1
clone_size: NA
d_call: NA
j_call: TRBJ1-4
cdr3_nt: TGCAGTGCCAGCGGTCTTCTCTTGGGTGAAAAACTGTTTTTT
cdr3_aa: CSASGLLLGEKLFF

v_call: TRBV10-2
clone_size: NA
d_call: TRBD1
j_call: TRBJ2-1
cdr3_nt: TGCGCCAGCAGAACGACAGGGGAGAGTGAGCAGTTCTTC
cdr3_aa: CASRTTGESEQFF

v_call: TRBV5-6
clone_size: few
d_call: NA
j_call: TRBJ1-1
cdr3_nt: TGTGCCAGCAGCTGGGTTGGAATTGGAGCTTTCTTT
cdr3_aa: CASSWVGIGAFF

v_call: TRBV7-2
clone_size: few
d_call: TRBD1
j_call: TRBJ2-1
cdr3_nt: TGTGCCAGCAGCTTAGCCGTCAGGGGGCGGATTGCTGAGCAGTTCTTC
cdr3_aa: CASSLAVRGRIAEQFF

v_call: TRBV12-3/TRBV12-4
clone_size: few
d_call: NA
j_call: TRBJ2-2
cdr3_nt: TGTGCCAGCAGTTCGACTCAGGGATGGAGGACCGGGGAGCTGTTTTTT
cdr3_aa: CASSSTQGWRTGELFF

v_call: TRBV10-3
clone_size: many
d_call: NA
j_call: TRBJ1-1
cdr3_nt: TGTGCCATCAGTGATAATTTGAACACTGAAGCTTTCTTT
cdr3_aa: CAISDNLNTEAFF

v_call: TRBV18
clone_size: NA
d_call: NA
j_call: TRBJ1-4
cdr3_nt: TGTGCCAGCTCACCGCTCGGGTCGGATTATGAAAAACTGTTTTTT
cdr3_aa: CASSPLGSDYEKLFF

v_call: TRBV15
clone_size: many
d_call: TRBD1
j_call: TRBJ2-5
cdr3_nt: TGTGCCACCAGCAAACGATCAGGGGGCGAAGAGACCCAGTACTTC
cdr3_aa: CATSKRSGGEETQYF

v_call: TRBV7-6
clone_size: NA
d_call: NA
j_call: TRBJ2-1
cdr3_nt: TGTGCCAGCAGCCGATCCCACGGGCCCTACAATGAGCAGTTCTTC
cdr3_aa: CASSRSHGPYNEQFF

v_call: TRBV28
clone_size: NA
d_call: NA
j_call: TRBJ1-5
cdr3_nt: TGTGCCAGCAGTTTAAATCTTAGAAGTGTGGGGGCCAATCAGCCCCAGCATTTT
cdr3_aa: CASSLNLRSVGANQPQHF